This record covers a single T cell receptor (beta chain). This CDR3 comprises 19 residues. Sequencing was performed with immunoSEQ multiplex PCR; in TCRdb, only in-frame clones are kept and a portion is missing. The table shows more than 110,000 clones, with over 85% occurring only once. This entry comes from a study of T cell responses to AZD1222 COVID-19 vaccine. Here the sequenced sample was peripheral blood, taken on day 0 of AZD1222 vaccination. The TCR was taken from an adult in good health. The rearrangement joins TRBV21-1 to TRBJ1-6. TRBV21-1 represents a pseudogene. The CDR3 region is CASSKAHILGTAYNSPLHF. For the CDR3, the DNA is TGTGCCAGCAGCAAAGCTCATATACTAGGGACGGCCTATAATTCACCCCTCCACTTT.